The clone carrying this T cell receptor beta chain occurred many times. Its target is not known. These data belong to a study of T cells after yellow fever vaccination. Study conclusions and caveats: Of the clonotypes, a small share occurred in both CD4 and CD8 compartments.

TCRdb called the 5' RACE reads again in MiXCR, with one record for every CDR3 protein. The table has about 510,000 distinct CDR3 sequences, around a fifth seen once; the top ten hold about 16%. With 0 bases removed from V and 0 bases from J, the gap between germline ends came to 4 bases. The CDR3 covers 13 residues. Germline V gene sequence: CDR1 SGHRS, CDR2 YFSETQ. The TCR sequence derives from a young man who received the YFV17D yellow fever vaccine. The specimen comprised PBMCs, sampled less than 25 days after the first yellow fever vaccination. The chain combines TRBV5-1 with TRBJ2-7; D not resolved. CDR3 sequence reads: CASSLVGSYEQYF. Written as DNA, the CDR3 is TGCGCCAGCAGCTTGGTCGGCTCCTACGAGCAGTACTTC.